The entry below describes one TCR beta chain. Its matching antigen is unknown. Caucasian adults residing in Nashville, Tennessee made up all the donors. This record comes from a study of shared clonotypes between healthy human individuals. Whole-study findings and limits: Naive CD4 clonotypes overlapped across a handful of donors at about 5%.

As processed by the authors: Quality scores were absent from the junction-only immunoSEQ sequences, so filtering differed. The protocol was immunoSEQ multiplex PCR, while the TCRdb copy is restricted to in-frame clones and leaves out a portion. V and J calls plus clone size are reproduced from that table; the DNA served to infer D and trimming. The data show 2,500,000 or so clones, roughly 92% seen once. The CDR3 has 17 residues. V gave up 3 bases and J gave up 3 bases; unmatched junction bases: 10. Germline CDR1 is SGDLS and CDR2 is YYNGEE. Sample: naive CD4+ T cells from PBMCs. The sample's subset: CD45RA+ positively selected. The chain joins TRBV9 to TRBJ2-3, with TRBD1 identical over 10 bases. This TCR derives from a young man in good health. Some clones in this sample may be carry-over from other donors' samples. CDR3 bases: TGTGCCAGCAGCGCCCGACAGGGGGCCGGTAGTACAGATACGCAGTATTTT. Its translation is CASSARQGAGSTDTQYF.